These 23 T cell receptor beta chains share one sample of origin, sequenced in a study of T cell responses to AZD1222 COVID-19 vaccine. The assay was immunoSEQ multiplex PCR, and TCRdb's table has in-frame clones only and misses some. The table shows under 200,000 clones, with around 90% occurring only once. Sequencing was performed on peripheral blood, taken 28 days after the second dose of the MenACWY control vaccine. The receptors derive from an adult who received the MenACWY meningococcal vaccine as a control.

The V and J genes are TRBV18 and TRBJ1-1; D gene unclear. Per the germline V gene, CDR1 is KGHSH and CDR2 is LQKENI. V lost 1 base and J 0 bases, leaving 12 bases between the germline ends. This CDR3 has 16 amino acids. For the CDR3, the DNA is TGTGCCAGCTCACCACTGCGGAAGGACCTGAACACTGAAGCTTTCTTT. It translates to CASSPLRKDLNTEAFF.

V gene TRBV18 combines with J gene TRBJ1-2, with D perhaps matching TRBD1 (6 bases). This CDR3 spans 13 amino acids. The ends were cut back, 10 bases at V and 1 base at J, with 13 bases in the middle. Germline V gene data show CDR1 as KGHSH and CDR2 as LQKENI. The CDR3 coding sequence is TGTGCCACTACCAGGGGAAGTAACTATGGCTACACCTTC. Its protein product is CATTRGSNYGYTF.

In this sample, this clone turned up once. The CDR3 nucleotides are TGCAGTGCTACCCCGGACTACGAGCAGTACTTC. It codes for CSATPDYEQYF. J is TRBJ2-7 and V is TRBV20-1; unclear D gene. Trimming removed 4 bases from V and 3 bases from J, with 7 bases in between. Germline V gene lookup returns CDR1 DFQATT and CDR2 SNEGSKA (reference sequence). The length of the CDR3 is 11 residues.

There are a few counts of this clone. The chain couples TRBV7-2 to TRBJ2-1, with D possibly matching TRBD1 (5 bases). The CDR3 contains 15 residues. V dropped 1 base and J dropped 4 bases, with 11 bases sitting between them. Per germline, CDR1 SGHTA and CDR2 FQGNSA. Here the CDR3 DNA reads TGTGCCAGCAGCTTAGATAGGGGTTCTTACAATGAGCAGTTCTTC. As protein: CASSLDRGSYNEQFF.

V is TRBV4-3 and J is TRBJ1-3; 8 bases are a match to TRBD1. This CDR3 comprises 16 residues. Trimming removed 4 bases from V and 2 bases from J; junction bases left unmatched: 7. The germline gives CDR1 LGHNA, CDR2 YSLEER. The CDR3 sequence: CASSPGGREPGNTIYF. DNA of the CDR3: TGCGCCAGCAGCCCAGGGGGCAGGGAGCCTGGAAACACCATATATTTT.

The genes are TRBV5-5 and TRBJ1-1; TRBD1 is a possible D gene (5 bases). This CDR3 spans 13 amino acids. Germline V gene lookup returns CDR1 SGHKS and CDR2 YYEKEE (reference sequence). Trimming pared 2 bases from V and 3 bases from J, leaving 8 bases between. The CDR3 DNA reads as TGTGCCAGCAGCTTCGGGGGGTACACTGAAGCTTTCTTT. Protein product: CASSFGGYTEAFF.

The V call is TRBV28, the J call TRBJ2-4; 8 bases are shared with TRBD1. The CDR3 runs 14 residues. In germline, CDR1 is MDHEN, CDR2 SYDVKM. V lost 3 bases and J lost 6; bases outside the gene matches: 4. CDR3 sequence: CASSFPGQVNIQYF. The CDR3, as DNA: TGTGCCAGCAGTTTTCCGGGACAGGTAAACATTCAGTACTTC.

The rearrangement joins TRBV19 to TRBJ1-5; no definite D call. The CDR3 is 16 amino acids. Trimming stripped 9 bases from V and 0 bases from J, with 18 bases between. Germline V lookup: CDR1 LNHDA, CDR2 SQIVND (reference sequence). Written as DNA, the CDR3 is TGTGCCAGCGAACTCTGGGGTAGTAGTAGCAATCAGCCCCAGCATTTT. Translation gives CASELWGSSSNQPQHF.

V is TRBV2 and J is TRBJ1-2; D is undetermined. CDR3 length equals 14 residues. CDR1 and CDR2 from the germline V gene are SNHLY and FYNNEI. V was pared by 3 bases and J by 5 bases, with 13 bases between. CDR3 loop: CASSDSGRSYGYTF. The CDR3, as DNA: TGTGCCAGCAGTGACTCGGGCAGAAGTTATGGCTACACCTTC.

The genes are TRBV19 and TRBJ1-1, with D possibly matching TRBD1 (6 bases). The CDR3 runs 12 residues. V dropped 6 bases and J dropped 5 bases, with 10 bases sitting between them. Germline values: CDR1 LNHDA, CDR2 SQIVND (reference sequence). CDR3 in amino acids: CASRRGVTEAFF. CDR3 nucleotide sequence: TGTGCCAGTAGAAGGGGGGTGACTGAAGCTTTCTTT.

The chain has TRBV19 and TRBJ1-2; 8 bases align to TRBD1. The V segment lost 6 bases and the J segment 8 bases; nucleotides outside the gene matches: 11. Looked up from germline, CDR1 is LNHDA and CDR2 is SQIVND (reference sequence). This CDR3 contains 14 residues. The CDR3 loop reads CASRLRLQGEGYTF. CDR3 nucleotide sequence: TGTGCCAGTAGGCTTAGACTACAGGGGGAAGGCTACACCTTC.

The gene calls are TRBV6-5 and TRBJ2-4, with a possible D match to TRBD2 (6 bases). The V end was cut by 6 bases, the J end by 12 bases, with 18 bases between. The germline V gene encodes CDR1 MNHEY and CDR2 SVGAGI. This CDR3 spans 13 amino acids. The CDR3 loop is CASSPTDGGSQYF. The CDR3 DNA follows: TGTGCCAGCAGCCCCACGGACGGAGGGAGTCAGTACTTC.

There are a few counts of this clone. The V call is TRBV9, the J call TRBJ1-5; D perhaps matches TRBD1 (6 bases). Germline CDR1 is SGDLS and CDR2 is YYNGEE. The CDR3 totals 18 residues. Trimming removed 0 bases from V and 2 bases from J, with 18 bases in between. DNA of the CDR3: TGTGCCAGCAGCGTAGTAAACAGGGAATGGTACGGCAATCAGCCCCAGCATTTT. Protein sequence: CASSVVNREWYGNQPQHF. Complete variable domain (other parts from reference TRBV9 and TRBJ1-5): DSGVTQTPKHLITATGQRVTLRCSPRSGDLSVYWYQQSLDQGLQFLIQYYNGEERAKGNILERFSAQQFPDLHSELNLSSLELGDSALYFCASSVVNREWYGNQPQHFGDGTRLSIL.

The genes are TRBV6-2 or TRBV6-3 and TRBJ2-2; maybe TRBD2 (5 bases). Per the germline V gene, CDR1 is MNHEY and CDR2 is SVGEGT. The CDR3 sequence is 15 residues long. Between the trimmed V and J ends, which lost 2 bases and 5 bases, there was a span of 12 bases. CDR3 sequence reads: CASSYMRVRTGELFF. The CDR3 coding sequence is TGTGCCAGCAGTTACATGAGGGTACGAACCGGGGAGCTGTTTTTT.

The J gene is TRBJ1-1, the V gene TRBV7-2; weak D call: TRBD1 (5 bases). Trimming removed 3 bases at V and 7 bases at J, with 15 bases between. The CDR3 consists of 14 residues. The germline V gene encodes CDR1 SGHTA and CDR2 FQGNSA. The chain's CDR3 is CASSFGGVSGEAFF. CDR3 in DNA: TGTGCCAGCAGCTTCGGGGGGGTCTCGGGTGAAGCTTTCTTT. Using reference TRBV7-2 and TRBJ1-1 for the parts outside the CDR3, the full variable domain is GAGVSQSPSNKVTEKGKDVELRCDPISGHTALYWYRQSLGQGLEFLIYFQGNSAPDKSGLPSDRFSAERTGGSVSTLTIQRTQQEDSAVYLCASSFGGVSGEAFFGQGTRLTVV.

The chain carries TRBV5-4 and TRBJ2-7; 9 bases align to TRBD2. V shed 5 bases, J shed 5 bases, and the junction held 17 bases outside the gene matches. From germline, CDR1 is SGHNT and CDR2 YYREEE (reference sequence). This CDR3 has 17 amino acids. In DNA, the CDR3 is TGTGCCAGCAGACCTCGTGGCGGGAGGGGAGTCGTCCACGAGCAGTACTTC. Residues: CASRPRGGRGVVHEQYF.

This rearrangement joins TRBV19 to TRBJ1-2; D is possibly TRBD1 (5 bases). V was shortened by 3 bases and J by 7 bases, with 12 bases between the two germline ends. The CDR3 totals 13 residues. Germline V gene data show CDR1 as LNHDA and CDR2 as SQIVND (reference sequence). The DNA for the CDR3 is TGTGCCAGTAGTATTGGGCCAGGGTCTGGCTACACCTTC. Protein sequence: CASSIGPGSGYTF. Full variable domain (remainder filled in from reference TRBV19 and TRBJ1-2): DGGITQSPKYLFRKEGQNVTLSCEQNLNHDAMYWYRQDPGQGLRLIYYSQIVNDFQKGDIAEGYSVSREKKESFPLTVTSAQKNPTAFYLCASSIGPGSGYTFGSGTRLTVV.

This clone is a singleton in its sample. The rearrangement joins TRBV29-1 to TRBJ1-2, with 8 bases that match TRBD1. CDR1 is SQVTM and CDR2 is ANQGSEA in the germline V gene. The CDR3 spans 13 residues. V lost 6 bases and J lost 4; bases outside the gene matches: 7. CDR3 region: CSVAGGQSYGYTF. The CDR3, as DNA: TGCAGCGTCGCAGGGGGCCAAAGCTATGGCTACACCTTC.

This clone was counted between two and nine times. The DNA of the CDR3 is TGTGCCAGCACCCGGGACTATGGCTACACCTTC. As protein: CASTRDYGYTF. The V call is TRBV28, the J call TRBJ1-2; D is unclear. The CDR3 totals 11 residues. The ends were cut back, 7 bases at V and 3 bases at J, with 6 bases in the middle. CDR1 is MDHEN, CDR2 SYDVKM, per germline.

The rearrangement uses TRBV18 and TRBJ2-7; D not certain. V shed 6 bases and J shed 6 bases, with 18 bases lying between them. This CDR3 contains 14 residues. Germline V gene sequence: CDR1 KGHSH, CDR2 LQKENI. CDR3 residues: CASSPREAMGEQYF. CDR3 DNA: TGTGCCAGCTCCCCCCGAGAGGCGATGGGCGAGCAGTACTTC.

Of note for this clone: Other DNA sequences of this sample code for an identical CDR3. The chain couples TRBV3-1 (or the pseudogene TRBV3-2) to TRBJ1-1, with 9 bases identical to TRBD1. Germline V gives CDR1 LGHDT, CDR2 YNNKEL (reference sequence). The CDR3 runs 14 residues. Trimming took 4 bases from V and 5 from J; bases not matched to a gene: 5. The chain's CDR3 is CASSPRDRETEAFF. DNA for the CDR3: TGTGCCAGCAGCCCCCGGGACAGGGAAACTGAAGCTTTCTTT.

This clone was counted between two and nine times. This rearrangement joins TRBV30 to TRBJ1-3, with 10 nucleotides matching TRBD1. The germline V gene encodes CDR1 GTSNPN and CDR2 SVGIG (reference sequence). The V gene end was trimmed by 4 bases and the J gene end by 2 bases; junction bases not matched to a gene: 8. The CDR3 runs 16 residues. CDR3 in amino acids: CAWIPRQGAPGNTIYF. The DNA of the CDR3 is TGTGCCTGGATTCCGAGACAGGGGGCCCCTGGAAACACCATATATTTT.

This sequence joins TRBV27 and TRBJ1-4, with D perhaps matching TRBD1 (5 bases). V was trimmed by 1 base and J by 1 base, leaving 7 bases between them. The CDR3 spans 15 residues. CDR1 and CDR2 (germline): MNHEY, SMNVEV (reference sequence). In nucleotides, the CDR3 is TGTGCCAGCAGTTTATTCGGGGGAACTAATGAAAAACTGTTTTTT. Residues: CASSLFGGTNEKLFF.